This T cell receptor (beta chain) was sequenced during a study of cytomegalovirus exposure and HLA in healthy donors. This clone was observed a few times. The antigen remains unidentified. The CDR3 runs 15 residues. V shed 4 bases and J 7 bases; nucleotides not matched to a gene: 10. Germline CDR1 and CDR2: SGDLS and YYNGEE. Primers for the PCR totalled 60 Vbeta and 13 Jbeta. Libraries were prepared by immunoSEQ multiplex PCR; TCRdb keeps only in-frame clonotypes and omits some of them. The sample consists of more than 85,000 clones, about 69% of them appearing once. Study-level findings and limits: High specificity and sensitivity for cytomegalovirus status were reported for the classifier. It was assumed in the presence/absence analyses that sequencing depth was roughly uniform across donors. CMV serostatus was the sole immune exposure information available. According to an earlier analysis, most TCR beta V segments yielded productive rearrangements about 90% or about 30% of the time.

The sequencing sample was made of PBMCs. The gene calls are TRBV9 and TRBJ1-4; 7 positions match TRBD1. The clonotype originates from a human donor in good health. The chain's CDR3 is CASSSGTAGAEKLFF. In DNA form, the CDR3 reads TGTGCCAGCAGCTCCGGGACAGCAGGGGCTGAAAAACTGTTTTTT.